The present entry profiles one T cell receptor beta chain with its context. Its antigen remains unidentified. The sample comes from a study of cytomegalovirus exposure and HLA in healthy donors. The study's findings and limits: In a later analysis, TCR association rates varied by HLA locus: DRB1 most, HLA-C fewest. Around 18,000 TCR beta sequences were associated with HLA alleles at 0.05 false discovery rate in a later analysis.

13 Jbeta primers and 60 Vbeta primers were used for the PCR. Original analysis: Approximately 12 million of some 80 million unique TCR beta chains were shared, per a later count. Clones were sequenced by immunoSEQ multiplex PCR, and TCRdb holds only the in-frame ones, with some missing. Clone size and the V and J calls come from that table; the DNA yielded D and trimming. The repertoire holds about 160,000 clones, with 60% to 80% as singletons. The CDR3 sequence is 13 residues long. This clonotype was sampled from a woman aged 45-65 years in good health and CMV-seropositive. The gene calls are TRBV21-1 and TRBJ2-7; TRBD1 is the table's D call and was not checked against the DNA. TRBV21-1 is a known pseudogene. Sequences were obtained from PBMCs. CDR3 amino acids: CASSGQGCHEQYF. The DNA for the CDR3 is TGTGCCAGCAGCGGACAGGGGTGCCACGAGCAGTACTTC.